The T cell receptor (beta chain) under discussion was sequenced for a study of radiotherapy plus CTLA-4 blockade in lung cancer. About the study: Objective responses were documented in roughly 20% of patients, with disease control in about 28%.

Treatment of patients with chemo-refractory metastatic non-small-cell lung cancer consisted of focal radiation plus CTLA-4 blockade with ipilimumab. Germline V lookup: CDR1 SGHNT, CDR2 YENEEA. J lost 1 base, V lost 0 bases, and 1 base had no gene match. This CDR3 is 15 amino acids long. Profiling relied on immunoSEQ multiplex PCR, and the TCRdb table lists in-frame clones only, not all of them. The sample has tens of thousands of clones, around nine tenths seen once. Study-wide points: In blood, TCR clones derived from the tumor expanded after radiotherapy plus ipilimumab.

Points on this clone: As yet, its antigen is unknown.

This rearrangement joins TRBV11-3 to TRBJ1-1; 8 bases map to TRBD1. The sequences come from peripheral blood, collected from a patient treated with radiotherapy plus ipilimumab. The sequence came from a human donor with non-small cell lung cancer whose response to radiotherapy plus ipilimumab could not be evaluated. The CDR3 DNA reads TGTGCCAGCAGCTTAGATGGACAGGGGAACACTGAAGCTTTCTTT. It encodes CASSLDGQGNTEAFF.